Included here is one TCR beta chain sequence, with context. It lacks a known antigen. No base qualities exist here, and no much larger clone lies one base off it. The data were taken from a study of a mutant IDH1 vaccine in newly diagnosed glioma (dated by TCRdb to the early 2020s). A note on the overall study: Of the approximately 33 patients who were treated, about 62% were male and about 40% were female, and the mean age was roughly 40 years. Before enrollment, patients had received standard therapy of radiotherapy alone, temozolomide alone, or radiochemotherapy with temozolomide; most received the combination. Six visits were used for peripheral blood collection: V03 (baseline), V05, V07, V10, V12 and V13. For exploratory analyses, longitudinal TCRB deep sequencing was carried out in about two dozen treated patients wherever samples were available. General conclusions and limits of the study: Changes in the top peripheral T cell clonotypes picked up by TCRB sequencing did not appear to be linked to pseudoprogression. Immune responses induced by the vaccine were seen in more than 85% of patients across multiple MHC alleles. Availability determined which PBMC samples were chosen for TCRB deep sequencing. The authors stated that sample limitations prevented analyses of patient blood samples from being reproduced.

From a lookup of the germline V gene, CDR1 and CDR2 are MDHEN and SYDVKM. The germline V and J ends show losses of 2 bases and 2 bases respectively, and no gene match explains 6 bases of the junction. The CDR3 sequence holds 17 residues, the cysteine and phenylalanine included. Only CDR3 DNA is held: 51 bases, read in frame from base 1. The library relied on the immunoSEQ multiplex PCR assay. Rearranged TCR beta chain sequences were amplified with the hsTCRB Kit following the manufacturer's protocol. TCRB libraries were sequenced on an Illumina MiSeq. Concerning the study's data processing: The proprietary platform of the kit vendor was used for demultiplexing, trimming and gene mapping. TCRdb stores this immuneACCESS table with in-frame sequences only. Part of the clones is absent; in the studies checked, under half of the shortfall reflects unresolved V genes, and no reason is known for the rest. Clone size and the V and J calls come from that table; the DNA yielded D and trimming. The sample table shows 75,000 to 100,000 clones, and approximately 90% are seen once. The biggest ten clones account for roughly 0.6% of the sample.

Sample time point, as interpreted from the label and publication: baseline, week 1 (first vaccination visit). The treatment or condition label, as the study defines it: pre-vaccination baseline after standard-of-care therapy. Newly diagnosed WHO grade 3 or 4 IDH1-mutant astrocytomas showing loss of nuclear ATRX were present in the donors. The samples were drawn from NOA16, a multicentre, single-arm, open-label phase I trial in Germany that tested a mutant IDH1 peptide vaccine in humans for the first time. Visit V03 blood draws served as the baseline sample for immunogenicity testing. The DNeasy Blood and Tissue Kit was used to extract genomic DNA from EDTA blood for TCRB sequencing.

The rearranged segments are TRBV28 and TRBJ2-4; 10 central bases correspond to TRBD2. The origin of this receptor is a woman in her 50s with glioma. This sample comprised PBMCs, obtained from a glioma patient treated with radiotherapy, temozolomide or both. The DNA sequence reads TGTGCCAGCAGTTTACAGAGGACTAGCGGACCCAAAAACATTCAGTACTTC. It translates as CASSLQRTSGPKNIQYF.